This T cell receptor beta chain is from a study of T-cell reconstitution after alpha-beta-depleted transplantation in children. Study-level results: Expanded clones from the graft, numbering several hundred, reportedly supplied alpha-beta T cells about two months after transplant. After transplant, high TCRbeta diversity at day 60 in some patients arose from surviving recipient T cells and thymic progenitors.

There are 17 residues in the CDR3. From germline, CDR1 is SEHNR and CDR2 FQNEAQ (reference sequence). V dropped 4 bases and J dropped 8 bases, with 24 bases sitting between them. Unique molecular identifiers were incorporated during preparation of the TCRbeta library. TCRdb reanalysed the PCR reads using MiXCR and keeps one entry per CDR3 protein. The sample yields around 450,000 distinct CDR3 sequences, around 15% seen once. This clonotype has a handful of counts. Antigen unknown. The sequence came from a boy under three years old who had a stem cell transplant for Wiskott-Aldrich syndrome, so the T cells may come from the graft donor. The specimen comprised PBMCs, mostly from graft donor cells, sampled 360 days after TCRalphabeta/CD19-depleted stem cell transplant. The chain has TRBV7-9 and TRBJ2-1, with TRBD2 as a possible D gene (6 bases). CDR3 coding DNA: TGTGCCAGCAGCTCACCTGGGACCCCTCGGGGGTTATATGAGCAGTTCTTC. Translated, it gives CASSSPGTPRGLYEQFF.